This T cell receptor beta chain was identified during a study of monozygotic twins with inflammatory bowel disease. Study results and caveats: Repertoire likeness was no different across concordant and discordant twins, perhaps owing to restricted power.

Molecular identifiers with 6-nucleotide sample barcodes were added during cDNA synthesis via template switching. TCRdb re-called the 5' RACE reads and shows each CDR3 protein once, DNA omitted. The sample includes about 380,000 distinct CDR3 sequences. The germline V gene has CDR1 SGHTA and CDR2 FQGNSA. The CDR3 covers 16 residues. Staff drew an approximately 2.5 ml blood sample from each donor. As regards this clonotype: Its matching antigen is unknown.

Material for sequencing was blood. This chain links TRBV7-2 with TRBJ2-5; the D gene TCRdb calls, TRBD1, cannot be checked with no DNA. The sequence came from a human donor with ulcerative colitis or Crohn's disease, or a healthy co-twin of an affected twin (not recorded which). This CDR3 is CASSIRRGGPDETQYF.